This TCR beta chain originates from a study of cytomegalovirus exposure and HLA in healthy donors (dated by TCRdb to about 2017). Background for the entire study: According to an earlier analysis of 450 to 650 of the donors, roughly 180 million T cells yielded 95 million to 140 million unique TCR beta sequences and about 300 Gb of sequence data. Roughly 300 gigabases of sequencing data and 80 million or so unique TCR sequences were included in an early release covering around 600 HLA-typed donors. Of the approximately 400 genotyped donors, about 84% fell in the genetic ancestry cluster associated with self-reported Caucasian donors. The aim of the study was to test whether cataloging public T cell receptors could identify signatures of past pathogen exposure. The study profiled the T cell repertoires of 666 subjects by immunosequencing and related them to cytomegalovirus serostatus. In addition to the first cohort of around 670 subjects, a separate validation cohort of 130 or so different subjects was used. The study combined high-throughput TCR immunosequencing, statistical association of individual TCRs with disease status, and machine learning to predict cytomegalovirus infection status. A later analysis re-examined previously published TCR beta repertoires from 600 to 700 donors and added high-resolution HLA genotyping to investigate patterns of TCR occurrence. Rather than using new phenotypic data, the later analysis identified candidate immune exposures from TCR beta sequences and from how often those sequences occurred across donors. An earlier analysis of several hundred of the donors applied high-throughput TCR beta sequencing to assess whether each TCR beta V gene segment acted as functional or pseudogenic. Donor age, sex, ethnicity and CMV serostatus were compiled alongside the repertoire data. Genome-wide SNP genotypes for about three fifths of the roughly 700 donors were used in a later genetic analysis, which treated that subset as a discovery cohort. Every discovery cohort repertoire had been produced on one sequencing platform. HLA typing covered class I and class II loci at four-digit resolution. Typing coverage differed by locus: A, B, C, DRB1 and DQB1 were typed in roughly 620-640 donors, DQA1 in roughly 500, DPA1 in approximately 610, and DPB1 in approximately 450. Roughly 5 DR-DQ haplotypes were treated as single units for association and clustering because of strong linkage in the cohort. On average, 235,054 unique TCR beta nucleotide sequences were sequenced per donor among 350 to 400 genotyped donors of the cohort, with around 19% of those sequences being non-productive.

General findings and caveats noted by the study authors: It was suggested by the authors that the approach could potentially be generalized to other disease states and immunological phenotypes. Because counts were too low, seventeen rarely observed V segments, including chromosome 9 orphons, were left out of the earlier analysis of some 600 of the donors. In a later analysis, several top co-occurrence clusters were reported to appear linked to parvovirus B19, influenza, CMV and Epstein-Barr virus. In a later analysis, 16,951 TCR beta sequences were associated with specific HLA alleles at a false discovery rate of 0.05. For the cohort, immune exposure information was limited to CMV serostatus. Most CMV-associated TCR beta chains appeared to be HLA-restricted in a later analysis, and the HLA associations seemed to be driven largely by CMV exposure. In a later analysis, HLA-associated TCR beta chains were found to be more clonally expanded and to have lower generation probabilities than equally common non-associated chains. Assigning TCR associations to individual alleles was difficult when HLA alleles, especially DR and DQ, strongly co-occurred. In an earlier analysis of roughly 560 of the donors, most TCR beta V segments were observed in productive rearrangements about 90% or about 30% of the time, broadly matching IMGT annotations. V-gene and J-gene trimming of TCR beta chains was associated with a missense DCLRE1C variant in a later genetic analysis, and the association was replicated in an independent cohort. A later genetic analysis reported fewer N-insertions in productive TCRs among donors in an Asian-associated ancestry cluster than the roughly 700-donor mean. A few of the identified cytomegalovirus-associated TCR beta chains were confirmed in vitro to be specific for cytomegalovirus antigens. Cytomegalovirus status was reported to be diagnosed by the classifier with high specificity and sensitivity in both the original and validation cohorts. Most TCR sequences were seen in very few donors, while some public TCRs were found in many individuals. The sequencing pipeline was judged likely to have produced a cluster of highly shared sequence variants as a technical artifact. A further reported finding was that TCR beta sequences accurately predicted the HLA-A and HLA-B alleles for most subjects in the first cohort. In the study, roughly 160 TCR beta chains were listed as associated with cytomegalovirus. Some IMGT-functional V segments, including TRBV6-2 and TRBV6-3, could not be distinguished by the 87-base-pair reads and were therefore excluded. Linkage disequilibrium might explain the correlated functional status among segregating V segments, but an unknown experimental factor could not be ruled out. Because HLA typing was unavailable for some donors at each locus, only the typed subset was used in association tests. Presence/absence analyses assumed roughly uniform sequencing depth across donors, an assumption that may not hold. According to a later analysis, TCR association rates differed among HLA loci, with DRB1 alleles showing the most associated TCRs and HLA-C alleles showing the fewest. In this cohort, only TCR beta chains were sequenced, and detectable features were limited by the absence of alpha or paired-chain data.

The library came from the immunoSEQ multiplex PCR assay. A mixture of 60 forward primers for TCR Vbeta segments and 13 reverse primers for TCR Jbeta segments was used in the multiplex PCR. The CDR3 region of rearranged TCR beta genes was amplified from genomic DNA with a multiplex PCR assay. On the Illumina HiSeq System, the amplified TCR beta libraries were sequenced as 87-base-pair reads. Per the source publication's procedure: Across the 700 or so repertoires, a later analysis counted about 81 million unique TCR beta chains, approximately 12 million of which were shared by at least two donors. To remove PCR and sequencing errors, raw reads were error-corrected and collapsed into unique sequences using a nearest-neighbor algorithm that merged closely related sequences. V, D and J gene segments were assigned by aligning CDR3 sequences to IMGT reference sequences. Each retained sequence needed at least a six-nucleotide match to both a V gene segment and a J gene segment. Rearrangements were called productive when the CDR3 lacked stop codons and stayed in frame with V and J; all others were non-productive. Following IMGT convention, CDR3 was defined as the stretch from the second conserved V-encoded cysteine up to the conserved J-encoded phenylalanine. In an earlier analysis of approximately 590 of the donors, sequences lacking an unambiguous match to a single V gene segment were excluded. In an earlier analysis of roughly 600 of the donors, a V segment was called functional when productive rearrangements were above 56.7%, and segregating when the standard deviation between donors exceeded 5%. A statistical classification framework was developed to diagnose cytomegalovirus status using the catalog of TCR beta chain sequences. In a later analysis, V and J genes were assigned by comparing TCR nucleotide sequences against IMGT/GENE-DB human TR gene sequences. Using the TCRdist pipeline, a later analysis assigned CDR3 sequences along with most-parsimonious VDJ recombination scenarios. A later analysis defined each TCR beta chain by its CDR3 amino acid sequence plus V-gene family, and excluded reads lacking a unique V-gene family. As a way to deal with suspected cross-contamination and a sequencing artifact, a later analysis dropped nearly 600 nucleotide sequences that were highly shared and had low generation probability. In a later analysis, a clonal expansion index for each public chain was calculated from normalized within-repertoire ranks of inferred template counts. Generation probabilities in a later analysis came from a VDJ recombination model fitted to out-of-frame rearrangements, and those results were checked against IGoR. In a later analysis, TCR-TCR, TCR-HLA and TCR-CMV co-occurrence was scored with hypergeometric tests, and a repertoire-size bias correction was applied to TCR pairs. A later analysis estimated false discovery rates by permuting HLA or CMV assignments 20 times. In a later analysis, co-occurring TCRs were grouped using DBSCAN, with TCRdist sequence similarity added in when clustering inside HLA-allele-positive subsets. Co-occurrence clustering excluded repertoires with fewer than 30,000 or more than 120,000 public chains, plus five with anomalous nucleotide sharing. This immuneACCESS table, as held by TCRdb, lists in-frame sequences with V and J called but not all clones. Of the missing ones, under half trace to an unresolved V gene in checked studies; the others have no known cause. That table gives V, J and clone size, and the DNA gave D and trimming. This sample's clone table shows about 140,000 clones. Less than 3% of the sample is in the top ten clones.

From a lookup of the germline V gene, CDR1 and CDR2 are SGDLS and YYNGEE. Deletion took 4 bases off V and 0 bases off J, with a span of 23 bases between the germline ends. The CDR3 contains 19 residues, cysteine and phenylalanine counted. Only CDR3 DNA remains: 57 bases, in frame from the first base. The cohort consisted of fewer than 700 healthy bone marrow donors. Cohort members were all nominally healthy when sampled, although unrecorded immune exposures were likely present. The donor was CMV seronegative and belonged to the group of over 350 seronegative cohort members. A peripheral blood sample was collected from each donor, and TCR beta sequencing was performed on peripheral blood mononuclear cells. The Qiagen DNeasy Blood Extraction Kit was used to extract genomic DNA from the blood cell samples. In regard to this clone: No antigen is known for it.

This receptor was taken from a middle-aged man in good health and CMV-seronegative. The specimen was PBMCs. The rearrangement combines TRBV9 with TRBJ1-3; the D gene is possibly TRBD1, with 6 bases matching. The sequenced DNA: TGTGCCAGCAGCCGCACCTATAACGACAGGCTCGACTCTGGAAACACCATATATTTT. The encoded protein is CASSRTYNDRLDSGNTIYF. The full variable domain, with segments outside the CDR3 supplied by the reference TRBV9 and TRBJ1-3 proteins, appears as DSGVTQTPKHLITATGQRVTLRCSPRSGDLSVYWYQQSLDQGLQFLIQYYNGEERAKGNILERFSAQQFPDLHSELNLSSLELGDSALYFCASSRTYNDRLDSGNTIYFGEGSWLTVV.